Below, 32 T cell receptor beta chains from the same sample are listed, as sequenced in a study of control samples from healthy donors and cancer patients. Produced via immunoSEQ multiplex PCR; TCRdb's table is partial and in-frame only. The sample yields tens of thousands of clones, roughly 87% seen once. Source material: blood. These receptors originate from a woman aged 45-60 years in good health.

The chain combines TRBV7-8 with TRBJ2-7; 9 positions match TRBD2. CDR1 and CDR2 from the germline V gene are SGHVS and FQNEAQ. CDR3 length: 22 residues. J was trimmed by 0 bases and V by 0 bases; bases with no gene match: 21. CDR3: CASSLARAGSGRRARVSYEQYF. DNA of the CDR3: TGTGCCAGCAGCTTAGCTCGGGCCGGTAGCGGGAGACGGGCCCGCGTCTCCTACGAGCAGTACTTC.

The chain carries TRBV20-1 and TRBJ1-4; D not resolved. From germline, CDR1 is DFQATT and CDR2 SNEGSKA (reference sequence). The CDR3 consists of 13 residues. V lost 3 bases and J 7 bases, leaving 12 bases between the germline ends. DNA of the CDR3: TGCAGTGCTAGTCCAGGAGAGGGTGAAAAACTGTTTTTT. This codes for CSASPGEGEKLFF.

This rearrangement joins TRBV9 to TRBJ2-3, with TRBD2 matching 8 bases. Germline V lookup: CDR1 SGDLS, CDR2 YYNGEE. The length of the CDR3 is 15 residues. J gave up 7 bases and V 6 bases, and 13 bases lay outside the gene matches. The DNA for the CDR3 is TGTGCCAGCATCGGTACCGGGGGGGATCGGAATACGCAGTATTTT. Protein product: CASIGTGGDRNTQYF.

This chain's CDR3 is CASSQVGGASGSNEQFF. The DNA for the CDR3 is TGCGCCAGCAGCCAAGTTGGGGGGGCTAGCGGGTCCAATGAGCAGTTCTTC. The rearrangement uses TRBV4-1 and TRBJ2-1; 8 bases match TRBD2. V was pared by 1 base and J by 6 bases, with 11 bases of the junction left unmatched. Germline CDR1 reads MGHRA; CDR2 reads YSYEKL. This CDR3 region has 17 residues.

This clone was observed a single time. CDR3 residues: CATSDIPNRAGANVLTF. The CDR3 DNA reads TGTGCCACCAGTGATATCCCAAACAGGGCAGGGGCCAACGTCCTGACTTTC. V gene TRBV24-1 combines with J gene TRBJ2-6; weak D call: TRBD1 (6 bases). Germline V gives CDR1 KGHDR, CDR2 SFDVKD. V lost 3 bases to trimming and J lost 4 bases, with 15 bases between them. This CDR3 comprises 17 residues.

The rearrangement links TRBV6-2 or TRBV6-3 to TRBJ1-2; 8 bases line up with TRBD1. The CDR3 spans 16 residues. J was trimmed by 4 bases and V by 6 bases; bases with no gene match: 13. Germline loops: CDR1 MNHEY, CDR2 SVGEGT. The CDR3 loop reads CASSLTTGAISYGYTF. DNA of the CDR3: TGTGCCAGCAGCCTCACGACAGGGGCGATCAGCTATGGCTACACCTTC.

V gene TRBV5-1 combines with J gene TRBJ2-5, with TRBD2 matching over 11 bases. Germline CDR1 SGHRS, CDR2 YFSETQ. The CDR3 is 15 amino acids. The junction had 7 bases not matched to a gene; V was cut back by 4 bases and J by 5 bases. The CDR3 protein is CASSQTSGEGETQYF. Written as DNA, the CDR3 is TGCGCCAGCAGCCAGACTAGCGGGGAAGGGGAGACCCAGTACTTC.

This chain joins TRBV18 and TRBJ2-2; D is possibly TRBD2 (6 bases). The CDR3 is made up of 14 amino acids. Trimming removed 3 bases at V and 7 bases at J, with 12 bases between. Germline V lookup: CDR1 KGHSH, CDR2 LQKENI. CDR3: CASSPRGGDGELFF. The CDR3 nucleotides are TGTGCCAGCTCACCCCGTGGCGGGGACGGGGAGCTGTTTTTT.

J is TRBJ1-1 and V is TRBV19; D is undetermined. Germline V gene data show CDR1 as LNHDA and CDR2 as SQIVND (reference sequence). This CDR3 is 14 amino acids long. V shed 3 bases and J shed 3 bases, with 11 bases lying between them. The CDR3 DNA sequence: TGTGCCAGTAGTATCCGGAAGTCGGACACTGAAGCTTTCTTT. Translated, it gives CASSIRKSDTEAFF.

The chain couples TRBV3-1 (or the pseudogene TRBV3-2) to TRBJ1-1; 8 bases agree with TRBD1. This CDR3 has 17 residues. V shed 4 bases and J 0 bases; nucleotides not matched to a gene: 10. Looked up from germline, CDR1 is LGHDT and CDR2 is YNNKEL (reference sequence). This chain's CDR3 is CASSLQDTGGLNTEAFF. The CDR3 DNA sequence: TGTGCCAGCAGCCTCCAAGATACAGGGGGGTTGAACACTGAAGCTTTCTTT.

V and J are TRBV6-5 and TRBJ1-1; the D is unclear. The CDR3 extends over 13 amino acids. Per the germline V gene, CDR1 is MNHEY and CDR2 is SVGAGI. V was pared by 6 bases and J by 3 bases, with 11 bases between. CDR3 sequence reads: CASSPLEDTEAFF. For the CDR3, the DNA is TGTGCCAGCAGCCCCCTAGAGGACACTGAAGCTTTCTTT.

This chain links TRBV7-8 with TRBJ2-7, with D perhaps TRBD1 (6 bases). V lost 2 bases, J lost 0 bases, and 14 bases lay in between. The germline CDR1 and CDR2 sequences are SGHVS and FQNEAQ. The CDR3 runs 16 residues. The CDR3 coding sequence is TGTGCCAGCAGCTTACCCGAGGGGGAGCCCTCCTACGAGCAGTACTTC. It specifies CASSLPEGEPSYEQYF.

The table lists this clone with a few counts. The CDR3 region has the DNA TGTGCCAGCTCACCGCGGGTCCAAGAGACCCAGTACTTC. Translated: CASSPRVQETQYF. The chain joins TRBV18 to TRBJ2-5; possibly TRBD2 for D (5 bases). This CDR3 has 13 residues. The V gene lost 3 bases and the J gene lost 1 base, with 6 bases spanning the gap. The germline gives CDR1 KGHSH, CDR2 LQKENI.

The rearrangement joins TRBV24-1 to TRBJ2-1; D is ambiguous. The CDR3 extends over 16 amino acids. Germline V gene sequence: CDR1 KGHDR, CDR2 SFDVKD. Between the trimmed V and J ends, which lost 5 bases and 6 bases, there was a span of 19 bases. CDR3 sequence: CATSGTGRLNINEQFF. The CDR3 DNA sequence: TGTGCCACCAGTGGCACTGGGCGGTTGAACATCAATGAGCAGTTCTTC.

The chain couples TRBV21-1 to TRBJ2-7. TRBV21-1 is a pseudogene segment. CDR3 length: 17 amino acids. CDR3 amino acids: CASSKVAPPRRSYEQYF. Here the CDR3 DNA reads TGTGCCAGCAGCAAAGTCGCCCCTCCCCGTAGGTCCTACGAGCAGTACTTC.

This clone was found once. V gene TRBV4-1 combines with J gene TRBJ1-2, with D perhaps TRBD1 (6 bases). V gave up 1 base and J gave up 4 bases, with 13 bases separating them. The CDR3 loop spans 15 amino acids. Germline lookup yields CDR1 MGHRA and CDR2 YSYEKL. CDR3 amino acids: CASSQVKGGTYGYTF. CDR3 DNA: TGCGCCAGCAGCCAAGTGAAGGGGGGGACCTATGGCTACACCTTC.

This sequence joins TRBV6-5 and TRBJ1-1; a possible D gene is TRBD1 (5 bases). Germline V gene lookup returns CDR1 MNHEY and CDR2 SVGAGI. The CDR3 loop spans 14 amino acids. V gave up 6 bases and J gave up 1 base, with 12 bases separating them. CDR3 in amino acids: CASRATGRNTEAFF. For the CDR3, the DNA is TGTGCCAGCAGGGCAACGGGACGGAACACTGAAGCTTTCTTT.

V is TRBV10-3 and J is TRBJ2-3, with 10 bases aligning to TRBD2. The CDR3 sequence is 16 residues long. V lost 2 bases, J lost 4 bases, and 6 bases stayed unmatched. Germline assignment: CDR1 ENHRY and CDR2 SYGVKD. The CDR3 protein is CAISERLAGAPDTQYF. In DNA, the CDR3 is TGTGCCATCAGTGAGCGGCTAGCGGGAGCCCCAGATACGCAGTATTTT.

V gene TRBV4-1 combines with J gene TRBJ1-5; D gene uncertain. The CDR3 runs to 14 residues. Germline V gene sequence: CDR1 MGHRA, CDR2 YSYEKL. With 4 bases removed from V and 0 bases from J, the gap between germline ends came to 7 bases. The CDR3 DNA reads TGCGCCAGCAGCCCAGCTTATAGCAATCAGCCCCAGCATTTT. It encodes CASSPAYSNQPQHF.

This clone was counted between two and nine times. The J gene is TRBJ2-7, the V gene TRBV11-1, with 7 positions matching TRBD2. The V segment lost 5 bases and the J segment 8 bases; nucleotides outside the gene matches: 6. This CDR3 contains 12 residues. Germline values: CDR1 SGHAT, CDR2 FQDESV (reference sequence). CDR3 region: CASSELASKQYF. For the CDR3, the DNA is TGTGCCAGCAGCGAACTAGCGAGCAAGCAGTACTTC.

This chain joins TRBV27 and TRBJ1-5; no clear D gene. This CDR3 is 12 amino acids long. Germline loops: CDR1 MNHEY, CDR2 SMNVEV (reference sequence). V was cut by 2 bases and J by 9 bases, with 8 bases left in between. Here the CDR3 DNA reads TGTGCCAGCAGTTTAAATCGAGGGCCCCAGCATTTT. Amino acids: CASSLNRGPQHF.

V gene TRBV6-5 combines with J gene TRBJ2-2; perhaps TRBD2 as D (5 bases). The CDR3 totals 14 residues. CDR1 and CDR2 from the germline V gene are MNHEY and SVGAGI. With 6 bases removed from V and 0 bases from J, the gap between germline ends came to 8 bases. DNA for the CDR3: TGTGCCAGCAGAGCCGGGACGAACACCGGGGAGCTGTTTTTT. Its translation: CASRAGTNTGELFF.

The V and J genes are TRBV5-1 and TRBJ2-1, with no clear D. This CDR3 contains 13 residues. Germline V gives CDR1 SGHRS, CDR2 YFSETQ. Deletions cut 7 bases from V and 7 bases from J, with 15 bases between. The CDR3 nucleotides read TGCGCCAGCGTATCGATTAGCAGGAATGAGCAGTTCTTC. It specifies CASVSISRNEQFF.

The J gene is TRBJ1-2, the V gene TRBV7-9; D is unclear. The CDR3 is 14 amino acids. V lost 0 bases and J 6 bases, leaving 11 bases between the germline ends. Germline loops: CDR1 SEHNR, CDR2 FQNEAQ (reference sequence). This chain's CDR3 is CASSLAAQTNGYTF. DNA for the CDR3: TGTGCCAGCAGCTTAGCTGCACAGACGAATGGCTACACCTTC.

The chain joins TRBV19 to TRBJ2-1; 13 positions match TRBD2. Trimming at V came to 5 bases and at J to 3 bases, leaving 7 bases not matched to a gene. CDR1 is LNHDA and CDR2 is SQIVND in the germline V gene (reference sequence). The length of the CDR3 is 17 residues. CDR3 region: CASSRGLAGLSYNEQFF. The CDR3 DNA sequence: TGTGCCAGTAGTCGGGGACTAGCGGGATTAAGCTACAATGAGCAGTTCTTC.

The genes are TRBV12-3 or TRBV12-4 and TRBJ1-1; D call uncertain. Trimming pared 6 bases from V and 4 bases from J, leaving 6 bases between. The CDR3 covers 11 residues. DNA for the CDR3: TGTGCCAGCAGGCAATCCACTGAAGCTTTCTTT. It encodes CASRQSTEAFF.

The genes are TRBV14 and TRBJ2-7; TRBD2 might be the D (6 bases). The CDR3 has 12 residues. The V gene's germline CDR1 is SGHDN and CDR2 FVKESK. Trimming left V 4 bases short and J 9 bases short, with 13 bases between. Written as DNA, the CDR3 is TGTGCCAGCAGCCTCGCGGGGTCCGGGCAGTACTTC. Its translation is CASSLAGSGQYF.

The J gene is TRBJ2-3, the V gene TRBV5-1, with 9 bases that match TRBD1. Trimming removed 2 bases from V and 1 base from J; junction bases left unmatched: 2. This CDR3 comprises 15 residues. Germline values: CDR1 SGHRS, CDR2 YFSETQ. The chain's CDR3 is CASSLQGAGTDTQYF. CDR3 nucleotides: TGCGCCAGCAGCTTACAGGGGGCTGGCACAGATACGCAGTATTTT. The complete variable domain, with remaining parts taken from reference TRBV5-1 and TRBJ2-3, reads KAGVTQTPRYLIKTRGQQVTLSCSPISGHRSVSWYQQTPGQGLQFLFEYFSETQRNKGNFPGRFSGRQFSNSRSEMNVSTLELGDSALYLCASSLQGAGTDTQYFGPGTRLTVL.

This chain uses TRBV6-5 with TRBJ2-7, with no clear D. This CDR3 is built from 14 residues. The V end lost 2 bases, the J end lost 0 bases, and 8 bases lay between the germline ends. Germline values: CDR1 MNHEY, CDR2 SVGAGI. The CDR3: CASSYDQSSYEQYF. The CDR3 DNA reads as TGTGCCAGCAGTTACGATCAGAGCTCCTACGAGCAGTACTTC.

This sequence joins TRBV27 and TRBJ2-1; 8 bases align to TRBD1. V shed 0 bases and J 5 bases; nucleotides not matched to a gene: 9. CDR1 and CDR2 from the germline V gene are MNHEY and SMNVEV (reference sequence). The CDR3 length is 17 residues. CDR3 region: CASSLSSDRGFDNEQFF. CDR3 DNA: TGTGCCAGCAGTTTATCTAGCGACAGGGGTTTTGACAATGAGCAGTTCTTC.

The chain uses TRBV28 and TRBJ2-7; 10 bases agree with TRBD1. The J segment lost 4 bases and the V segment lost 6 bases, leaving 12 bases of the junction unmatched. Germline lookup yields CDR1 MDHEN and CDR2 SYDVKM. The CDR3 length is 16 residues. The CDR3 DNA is TGTGCCAGCAGCTTAACCGGGACAGGGGATAAATACGAGCAGTACTTC. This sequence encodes CASSLTGTGDKYEQYF.

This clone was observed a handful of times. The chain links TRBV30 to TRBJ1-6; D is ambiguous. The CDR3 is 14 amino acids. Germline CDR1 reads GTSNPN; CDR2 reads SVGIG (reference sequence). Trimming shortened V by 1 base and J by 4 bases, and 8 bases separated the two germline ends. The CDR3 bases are TGTGCCTGGAGTGGAGGGTTTTATAATTCACCCCTCCACTTT. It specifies CAWSGGFYNSPLHF.